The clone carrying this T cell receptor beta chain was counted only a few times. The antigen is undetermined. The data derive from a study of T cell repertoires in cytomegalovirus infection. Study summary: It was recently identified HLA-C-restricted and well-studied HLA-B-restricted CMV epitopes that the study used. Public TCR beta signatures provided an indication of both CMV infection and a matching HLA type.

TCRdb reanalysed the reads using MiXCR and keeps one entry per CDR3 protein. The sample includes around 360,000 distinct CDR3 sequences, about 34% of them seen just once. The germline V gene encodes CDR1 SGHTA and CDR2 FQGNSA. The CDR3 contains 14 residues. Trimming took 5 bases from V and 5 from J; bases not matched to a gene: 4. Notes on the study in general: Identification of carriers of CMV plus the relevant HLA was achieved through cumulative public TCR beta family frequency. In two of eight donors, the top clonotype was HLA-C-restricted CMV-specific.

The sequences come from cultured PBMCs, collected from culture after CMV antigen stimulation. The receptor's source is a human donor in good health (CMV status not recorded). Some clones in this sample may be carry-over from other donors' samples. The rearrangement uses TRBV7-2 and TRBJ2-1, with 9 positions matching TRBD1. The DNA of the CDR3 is TGTGCCAGCAGCCCGGACAGGGGACACAATGAGCAGTTCTTC. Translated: CASSPDRGHNEQFF.